These 15 T cell receptor beta chains were all obtained from the same sample, sequenced in a study of blood T cell repertoires in COVID-19. Assay used: immunoSEQ multiplex PCR; TCRdb lists only in-frame clones, some missing. The sample consists of 100,000 to 150,000 clones, about nine tenths of them appearing once. The sequencing input was peripheral blood. The origin of the receptors is a human donor in a cohort sampled during active COVID-19.

V is TRBV11-2 and J is TRBJ1-6, with 7 bases that match TRBD1. The CDR3 runs to 15 residues. Germline CDR1 and CDR2: SGHAT and FQNNGV. V lost 5 bases, J lost 8 bases, and 9 bases stayed unmatched. CDR3 bases: TGTGCCAGCAGCATGAACAGGGGTGGGGATTCACCCCTCCACTTT. It encodes CASSMNRGGDSPLHF.

The J gene is TRBJ2-5, the V gene TRBV7-2; maybe TRBD2 (6 bases). Trimming removed 5 bases at V and 5 bases at J, with 15 bases between. CDR1 and CDR2 from the germline V gene are SGHTA and FQGNSA. The CDR3 loop spans 14 amino acids. The CDR3 is CASSLVGGEETQYF. CDR3 DNA sequence: TGTGCCAGCAGCCTCGTGGGAGGTGAGGAGACCCAGTACTTC. Complete variable domain (other parts from reference TRBV7-2 and TRBJ2-5): GAGVSQSPSNKVTEKGKDVELRCDPISGHTALYWYRQSLGQGLEFLIYFQGNSAPDKSGLPSDRFSAERTGGSVSTLTIQRTQQEDSAVYLCASSLVGGEETQYFGPGTRLLVL.

The chain links TRBV9 to TRBJ1-6, with 7 bases lining up with TRBD1. CDR1 is SGDLS, CDR2 YYNGEE, per germline. Trimming at V came to 2 bases and at J to 9 bases, leaving 11 bases not matched to a gene. There are 16 residues in the CDR3. The CDR3 here is CASSVQDRVSSSPLHF. DNA for the CDR3: TGTGCCAGCAGCGTCCAAGACAGGGTCTCCAGTTCACCCCTCCACTTT.

This rearrangement joins TRBV7-6 to TRBJ2-7; 9 bases align to TRBD2. Germline CDR1 and CDR2: SGHVS and FNYEAQ. V lost 2 bases, J lost 6 bases, and 8 bases stayed unmatched. This CDR3 is built from 15 residues. The CDR3 DNA follows: TGTGCCAGCAGCTTAAGTTTAGCGGGAGCCCCCGAGCAGTACTTC. It is translated as CASSLSLAGAPEQYF.

This rearrangement joins TRBV5-6 to TRBJ2-7; 7 positions match TRBD2. V shed 4 bases and J 2 bases; nucleotides not matched to a gene: 9. Per the germline V gene, CDR1 is SGHDT and CDR2 is YYEEEE. This CDR3 comprises 15 residues. In nucleotides, the CDR3 is TGTGCCAGCAGCAGAGCCGGGACTACAACCTACGAGCAGTACTTC. The encoded protein is CASSRAGTTTYEQYF.

This chain connects TRBV10-1 to TRBJ1-6; D call uncertain. Germline V gives CDR1 WNHNN, CDR2 SYGVQD (reference sequence). The CDR3 consists of 16 residues. V gave up 5 bases and J gave up 7 bases, with 18 bases separating them. CDR3 protein: CASSPETGAVNSPLHF. CDR3 coding DNA: TGCGCCAGCAGTCCGGAGACGGGAGCTGTAAATTCACCCCTCCACTTT.

V is TRBV3-1 (or the pseudogene TRBV3-2) and J is TRBJ2-7, with TRBD1 identical over 8 bases. V was clipped by 5 bases and J by 1 base; unmatched bases: 4. In germline, CDR1 is LGHDT, CDR2 YNNKEL (reference sequence). The CDR3 extends over 14 amino acids. For the CDR3, the DNA is TGTGCCAGCAGCAGGGGGACAGGATCCTACGAGCAGTACTTC. As protein: CASSRGTGSYEQYF.

The chain couples TRBV6-6 to TRBJ2-7; TRBD2 matches at 8 bases. This CDR3 has 15 residues. CDR1 is MNHNY and CDR2 is SVGAGI in the germline V gene (reference sequence). V trimming: 1 base; J trimming: 3 bases; junction bases outside the gene matches: 5. This CDR3 reads CASSYLGTRGYEQYF. As DNA, the CDR3 is TGTGCCAGCAGTTACTTGGGGACTAGAGGCTACGAGCAGTACTTC.

CDR3 in DNA: TGTGCCAGCAGACCTACACAGGGGAGCGGCTACGAGCAGTACTTC. Its protein is CASRPTQGSGYEQYF. This chain links TRBV28 with TRBJ2-7; the match to TRBD1 covers 7 bases. CDR3 length equals 15 residues. The germline gives CDR1 MDHEN, CDR2 SYDVKM. Trimming at V came to 6 bases and at J to 3 bases, leaving 11 bases not matched to a gene.

This clone was picked up one time. The chain couples TRBV19 to TRBJ2-1; 13 bases align to TRBD2. The CDR3 is 18 amino acids. The germline V gene has CDR1 LNHDA and CDR2 SQIVND (reference sequence). The J segment lost 0 bases and the V segment lost 5 bases, leaving 7 bases of the junction unmatched. The chain's CDR3 is CASSLGTSGMSSYNEQFF. CDR3 DNA sequence: TGTGCCAGTAGTCTGGGGACTAGCGGGATGAGCTCCTACAATGAGCAGTTCTTC.

The sample holds one count of this clone. The J gene is TRBJ2-2, the V gene TRBV27, with D unclear. V was trimmed by 5 bases and J by 2 bases, leaving 3 bases between them. This CDR3 contains 12 residues. The germline CDR1 and CDR2 sequences are MNHEY and SMNVEV (reference sequence). The CDR3 DNA reads TGTGCCAGCAGTCCAAACACCGGGGAGCTGTTTTTT. As protein: CASSPNTGELFF.

This clone was observed a single time. The chain links TRBV19 to TRBJ2-5, with 7 bases lining up with TRBD2. The CDR3 sequence is 16 residues long. Trimming removed 1 base from V and 5 bases from J; junction bases left unmatched: 10. CDR1 LNHDA and CDR2 SQIVND come from the germline V gene (reference sequence). The CDR3 coding sequence is TGTGCCAGTAGTATAGTGACGGGAGGAGTGGTTGAGACCCAGTACTTC. Amino acids: CASSIVTGGVVETQYF.

This clone was recorded only once. The V call is TRBV2, the J call TRBJ2-5, with 7 positions matching TRBD2. The CDR3 has 17 amino acids. CDR1 is SNHLY and CDR2 is FYNNEI in the germline V gene. J was trimmed by 5 bases and V by 8 bases; bases with no gene match: 20. CDR3 bases: TGTGCCAGCGTAAGGGGCTGGGGAGGGAGGTTCGTGGAGACCCAGTACTTC. It encodes CASVRGWGGRFVETQYF.

CDR3 DNA sequence: TGCGCCAGCAGCTTAGGCGGGGTTCGAGATACGCAGTATTTT. Translated, it gives CASSLGGVRDTQYF. This rearrangement joins TRBV5-1 to TRBJ2-3; possibly TRBD2 for D (6 bases). Trimming removed 2 bases at V and 5 bases at J, with 12 bases between. The CDR3 has 14 amino acids. Germline V gene lookup returns CDR1 SGHRS and CDR2 YFSETQ.

CDR3 DNA: TGCGCCAGCAGCCAAGGGACAGGGTATTTAGGCGAGCAGTACTTC. This gives the protein CASSQGTGYLGEQYF. The J gene is TRBJ2-7, the V gene TRBV4-1; 8 bases are shared with TRBD1. The J segment lost 6 bases and the V segment lost 1 base, leaving 8 bases of the junction unmatched. Per germline, CDR1 MGHRA and CDR2 YSYEKL. This CDR3 is built from 15 residues.